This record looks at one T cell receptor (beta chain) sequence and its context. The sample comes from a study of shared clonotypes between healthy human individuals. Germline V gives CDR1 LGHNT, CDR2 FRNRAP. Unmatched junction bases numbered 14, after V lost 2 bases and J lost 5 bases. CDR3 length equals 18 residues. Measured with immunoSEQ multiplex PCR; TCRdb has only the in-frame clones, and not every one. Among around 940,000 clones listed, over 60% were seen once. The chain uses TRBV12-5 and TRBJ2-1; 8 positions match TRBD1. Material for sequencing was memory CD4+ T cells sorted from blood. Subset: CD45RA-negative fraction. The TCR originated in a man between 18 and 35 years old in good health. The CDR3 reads CASGLSQVRAGGNNEQFF. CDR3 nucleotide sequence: TGTGCTAGTGGTTTGAGTCAAGTCAGGGCAGGGGGCAACAATGAGCAGTTCTTC.